A single T cell receptor beta chain is shown here with its context. Its antigen is not known. Every isolated RNA sample was fully reverse transcribed, so sequencing captured expressed TCRB transcripts. Assay used: immunoSEQ multiplex PCR; TCRdb lists only in-frame clones, some missing. This table has under 350,000 clones, roughly 8% appearing once. This specimen belongs to a study of beta chain features in type 1 diabetes. Study results and caveats: Researchers cautioned that cDNA sequencing could over-represent cells with high TCR expression. The similarity of naive, central memory and Treg TCRB repertoires appeared greater among patients than among healthy donors.

This receptor was obtained from a woman aged 18-30 years in good health. Source material: central memory CD4+ T cells from blood.

CDR3 in DNA: TGTGCCAGTAGTATCCGGGCCGATAATGAAAAACTGTTTTTT. Amino acids: CASSIRADNEKLFF. This chain connects TRBV19 to TRBJ1-4; no clear D. V was pared by 3 bases and J by 4 bases, with 9 bases between. The CDR3 runs to 14 residues. From germline, CDR1 is LNHDA and CDR2 SQIVND (reference sequence).